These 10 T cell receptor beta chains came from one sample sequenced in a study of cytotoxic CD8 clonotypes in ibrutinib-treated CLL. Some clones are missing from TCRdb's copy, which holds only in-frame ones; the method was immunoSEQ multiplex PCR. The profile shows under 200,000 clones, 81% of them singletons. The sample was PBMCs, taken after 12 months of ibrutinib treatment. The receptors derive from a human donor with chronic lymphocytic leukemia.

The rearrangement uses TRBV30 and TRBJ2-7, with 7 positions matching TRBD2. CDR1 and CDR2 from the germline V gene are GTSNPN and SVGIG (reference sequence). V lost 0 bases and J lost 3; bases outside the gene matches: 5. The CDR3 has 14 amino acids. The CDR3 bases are TGTGCCTGGAGTGTAGTGGGGGGGAACTACGAGCAGTACTTC. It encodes CAWSVVGGNYEQYF.

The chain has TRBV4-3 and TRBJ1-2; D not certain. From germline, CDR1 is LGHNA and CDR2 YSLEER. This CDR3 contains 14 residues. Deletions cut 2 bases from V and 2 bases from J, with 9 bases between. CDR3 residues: CASSQPDRNYGYTF. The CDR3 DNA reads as TGCGCCAGCAGCCAACCGGACCGAAACTATGGCTACACCTTC.

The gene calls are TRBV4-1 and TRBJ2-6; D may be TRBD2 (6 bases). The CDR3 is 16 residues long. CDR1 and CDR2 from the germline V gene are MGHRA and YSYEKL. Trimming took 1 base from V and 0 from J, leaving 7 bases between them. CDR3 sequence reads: CASSQGEVSGANVLTF. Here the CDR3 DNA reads TGCGCCAGCAGCCAAGGGGAGGTCTCTGGGGCCAACGTCCTGACTTTC.

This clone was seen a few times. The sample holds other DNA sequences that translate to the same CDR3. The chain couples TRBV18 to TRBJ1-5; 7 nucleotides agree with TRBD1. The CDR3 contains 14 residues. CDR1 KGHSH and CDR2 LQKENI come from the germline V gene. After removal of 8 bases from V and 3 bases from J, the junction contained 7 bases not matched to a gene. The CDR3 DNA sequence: TGTGCCAGCAGTCCGGGACAGCCCAATCAGCCCCAGCATTTT. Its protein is CASSPGQPNQPQHF.

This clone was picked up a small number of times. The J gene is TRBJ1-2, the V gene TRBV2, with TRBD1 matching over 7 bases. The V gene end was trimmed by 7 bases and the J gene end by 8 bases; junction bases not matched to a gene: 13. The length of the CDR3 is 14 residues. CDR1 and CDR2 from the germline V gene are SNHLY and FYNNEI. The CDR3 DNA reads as TGTGCCAGCACGGGCCAAAGGACAGGCGGCGGCTACACCTTC. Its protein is CASTGQRTGGGYTF.

CDR3 sequence (DNA): TGCGCCAGAAATCAAGAAGGCGGTGAAAAACTGTTTTTT. Residues: CARNQEGGEKLFF. This chain links TRBV10-1 with TRBJ1-4; D call uncertain. V was shortened by 9 bases and J by 7 bases, with 15 bases between the two germline ends. The CDR3 length is 13 residues. Germline V lookup: CDR1 WNHNN, CDR2 SYGVQD (reference sequence).

The DNA for the CDR3 is TGTGCCAGCAGTATCCATAGCGGGACAGGGGGCGAGCAGTACTTC. As protein: CASSIHSGTGGEQYF. J is TRBJ2-7 and V is TRBV14; TRBD1 matches at 11 bases. The CDR3 sequence is 15 residues long. CDR1 and CDR2 (germline): SGHDN, FVKESK. The junction had 10 bases not matched to a gene; V was cut back by 6 bases and J by 6 bases.

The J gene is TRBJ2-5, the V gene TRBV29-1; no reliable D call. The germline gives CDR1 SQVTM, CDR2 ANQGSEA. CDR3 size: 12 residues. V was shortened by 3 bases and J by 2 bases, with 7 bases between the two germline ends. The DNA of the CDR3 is TGCAGCGTTGAGCACGCTCAAGAGACCCAGTACTTC. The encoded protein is CSVEHAQETQYF.

The CDR3 coding sequence is TGTGCCAGCACCTCAGGGGGGGCTGGGGCCAACGTCCTGACTTTC. This codes for CASTSGGAGANVLTF. This sequence joins TRBV27 and TRBJ2-6; D is perhaps TRBD1 or TRBD2 (7 bases each). The CDR3 is made up of 15 amino acids. Germline V gives CDR1 MNHEY, CDR2 SMNVEV (reference sequence). V was clipped by 7 bases and J by 2 bases, with 12 bases between them.

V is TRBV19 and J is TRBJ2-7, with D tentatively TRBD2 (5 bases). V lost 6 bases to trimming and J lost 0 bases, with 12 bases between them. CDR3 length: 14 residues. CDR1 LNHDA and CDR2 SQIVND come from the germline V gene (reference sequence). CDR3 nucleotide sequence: TGTGCCAGTAGCCGTGGGGAGCTCTCCTACGAGCAGTACTTC. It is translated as CASSRGELSYEQYF.